This TCR beta chain was sequenced in a study of blood T cell repertoires in COVID-19. Measured with immunoSEQ multiplex PCR; TCRdb has only the in-frame clones, and not every one. Here the sample spans some 130,000 clones, over 85% being singletons. The CDR3 consists of 15 residues. In germline, CDR1 is SNHLY, CDR2 FYNNEI. The V segment lost 6 bases and the J segment 6 bases; nucleotides outside the gene matches: 10. This rearrangement joins TRBV2 to TRBJ2-3; TRBD2 matches 9 bases. The clonotype comes from a man in his sixties with COVID-19, enrolled during active disease. Material: peripheral blood. The CDR3 bases are TGTGCCAGCAGCGGGACTAGCCCCCTGAGGGATACGCAGTATTTT. Amino acids: CASSGTSPLRDTQYF.